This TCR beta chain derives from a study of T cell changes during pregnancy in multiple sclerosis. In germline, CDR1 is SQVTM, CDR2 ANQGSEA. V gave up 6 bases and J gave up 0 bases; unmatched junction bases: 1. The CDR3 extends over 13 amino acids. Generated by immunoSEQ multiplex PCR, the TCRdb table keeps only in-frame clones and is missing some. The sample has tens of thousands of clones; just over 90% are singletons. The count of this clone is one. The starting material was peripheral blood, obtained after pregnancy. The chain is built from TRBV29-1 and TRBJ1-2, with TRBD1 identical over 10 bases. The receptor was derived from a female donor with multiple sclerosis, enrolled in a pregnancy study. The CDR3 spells CSVTGGTNYGYTF. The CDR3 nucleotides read TGCAGCGTGACAGGGGGCACTAACTATGGCTACACCTTC.